One and the same sample provided the 14 T cell receptor beta chains below, sequenced in a study of cytomegalovirus exposure and HLA in healthy donors. The PCR contained 60 Vbeta and 13 Jbeta primers. Clones were sequenced by immunoSEQ multiplex PCR, and TCRdb holds only the in-frame ones, with some missing. The table records fewer than 150,000 clones, about 66% of them present only once. The material sequenced was PBMCs. These receptors were obtained from a human donor in good health.

The chain combines TRBV28 with TRBJ2-1; D gene ambiguous. CDR1 is MDHEN and CDR2 is SYDVKM in the germline V gene. The V end was cut by 6 bases, the J end by 4 bases, with 10 bases between. The CDR3 contains 13 residues. The CDR3 reads CASRVRGYNEQFF. The CDR3 nucleotides read TGTGCCAGCAGGGTAAGAGGTTACAATGAGCAGTTCTTC.

This clone was picked up one time. This rearrangement joins TRBV7-2 to TRBJ2-1; D might be TRBD2 (6 bases). The germline V gene has CDR1 SGHTA and CDR2 FQGNSA. The CDR3 totals 15 residues. V dropped 4 bases and J dropped 8 bases, with 18 bases sitting between them. As DNA, the CDR3 is TGTGCCAGCAGCTCAGGTACGGGCTCGGGGGATGAGCAGTTCTTC. It encodes CASSSGTGSGDEQFF.

The rearrangement uses TRBV9 and TRBJ2-7, with 11 bases lining up with TRBD1. V lost 5 bases to trimming and J lost 5 bases; unmatched junction nucleotides: 6. Germline lookup yields CDR1 SGDLS and CDR2 YYNGEE. CDR3 length equals 14 residues. CDR3 loop: CASSAGQGAHEQYF. The CDR3 DNA reads TGTGCCAGCAGTGCAGGACAGGGGGCCCACGAGCAGTACTTC.

CDR3 nucleotides: TGTGCCAGCAGCACCGGGGGGGGCAGTCGAGAGACCCAGTACTTC. Protein sequence: CASSTGGGSRETQYF. The J gene is TRBJ2-5, the V gene TRBV7-3, with 8 positions matching TRBD2. Germline lookup yields CDR1 SGHTA and CDR2 FQGTGA. V lost 5 bases and J lost 4; bases outside the gene matches: 9. The CDR3 runs 15 residues. The variable domain in full, with the rest retrieved from reference TRBV7-3 and TRBJ2-5, is GAGVSQTPSNKVTEKGKYVELRCDPISGHTALYWYRQSLGQGPEFLIYFQGTGAADDSGLPNDRFFAVRPEGSVSTLKIQRTERGDSAVYLCASSTGGGSRETQYFGPGTRLLVL.

The count of this clone is one. The chain uses TRBV9 and TRBJ2-2; 7 bases agree with TRBD2. The CDR3 is made up of 16 amino acids. Germline CDR1 and CDR2: SGDLS and YYNGEE. Trimming cost V 0 bases and J 3 bases; bases outside gene matches: 5. CDR3 in amino acids: CASSVGPSGYTGELFF. CDR3 nucleotides: TGTGCCAGCAGCGTAGGGCCTAGCGGTTACACCGGGGAGCTGTTTTTT.

In this sample, this clone turned up a few times. The chain recombines TRBV15 with TRBJ1-5; D remains unclear. Germline V gene data show CDR1 as LNHNV and CDR2 as YYDKDF (reference sequence). Trimming shortened V by 2 bases and J by 5 bases, and 10 bases separated the two germline ends. This CDR3 region has 14 residues. The CDR3 spells CATSRQSSYQPQHF. CDR3 nucleotides: TGTGCCACCAGCAGACAGTCTTCTTATCAGCCCCAGCATTTT.

The rearrangement joins TRBV6-1 to TRBJ1-4; D gene uncertain. Germline V gene sequence: CDR1 MNHNS, CDR2 SASEGT. The V gene lost 7 bases and the J gene lost 4 bases, with 7 bases spanning the gap. The CDR3 has 12 amino acids. The CDR3 nucleotides are TGTGCCAGCACGCAGATTAATGAAAAACTGTTTTTT. Translated, it gives CASTQINEKLFF.

Details on this clone: A read error may produce the germline difference seen at one junction end. The V call is TRBV9, the J call TRBJ2-1, with 9 bases matching TRBD2. This CDR3 is 16 amino acids long. In germline, CDR1 is SGDLS, CDR2 YYNGEE. CDR3 DNA sequence: TGTGTCAGCAGCCGAGGGCGGGAGGGTCTCTACAATGAGCAGTTCTTC. Amino acids: CVSSRGREGLYNEQFF.

This clone has a handful of counts. The V gene is TRBV7-3, the J gene TRBJ2-3; D possibly corresponds to TRBD2 (6 bases). The V gene lost 5 bases and the J gene lost 4 bases, with 19 bases spanning the gap. Germline lookup yields CDR1 SGHTA and CDR2 FQGTGA. This CDR3 is 16 amino acids long. Written as DNA, the CDR3 is TGTGCCAGCAGCCCGGTCTCGGGGGAGGACTCAGATACGCAGTATTTT. Protein product: CASSPVSGEDSDTQYF. The full variable domain, rest sourced from reference TRBV7-3 and TRBJ2-3, is GAGVSQTPSNKVTEKGKYVELRCDPISGHTALYWYRQSLGQGPEFLIYFQGTGAADDSGLPNDRFFAVRPEGSVSTLKIQRTERGDSAVYLCASSPVSGEDSDTQYFGPGTRLTVL.

The gene calls are TRBV7-6 and TRBJ2-7, with D perhaps matching TRBD2 (7 bases). CDR3 length equals 17 residues. V shed 1 base and J shed 3 bases, with 19 bases lying between them. Germline CDR1 and CDR2: SGHVS and FNYEAQ. The CDR3 bases are TGTGCCAGCAGCTTAGGGGCGGGGGCAGGCAATTTCTACGAGCAGTACTTC. Residues: CASSLGAGAGNFYEQYF.

The CDR3 sequence is CASSFISGLIGNTIYF. In DNA form, the CDR3 reads TGTGCCAGCAGCTTTATTTCAGGGTTAATCGGAAACACCATATATTTT. This chain joins TRBV7-2 and TRBJ1-3; possible D gene TRBD1, 5 bases. Trimming took off 3 bases at V and 4 bases at J, with 16 bases between the two ends. Germline V gives CDR1 SGHTA, CDR2 FQGNSA. The CDR3 is 16 amino acids.

V is TRBV10-3 and J is TRBJ2-5; D is undetermined. The J call may be faulty, since TRBJ2-7 better matches the DNA end. Germline V gene sequence: CDR1 ENHRY, CDR2 SYGVKD. The CDR3 runs 12 residues. CDR3 in DNA: TGTGCCATCAGTGAGTCGAGCTACGAGCAGTACTTC. The encoded protein is CAISESSYEQYF.

The gene calls are TRBV6-5 and TRBJ2-7, with a possible D match to TRBD1 (5 bases). V was pared by 5 bases and J by 0 bases, with 8 bases between. Germline V CDR1 and CDR2: MNHEY, SVGAGI. The CDR3 runs to 13 residues. This chain's CDR3 is CASSQGSSYEQYF. CDR3 DNA: TGTGCCAGCAGTCAGGGTAGCTCCTACGAGCAGTACTTC.

With regard to this clone: Compared with germline, one end of the junction differs, possibly owing to a read error. V usage is TRBV19 and J usage is TRBJ1-5; D is perhaps TRBD1 (5 bases). This CDR3 is built from 14 residues. Per germline, CDR1 LNHDA and CDR2 SQIVND (reference sequence). CDR3 in amino acids: CACSSGEGHQPQNF. CDR3 in DNA: TGTGCCTGCTCTTCGGGGGAGGGTCATCAGCCCCAGAATTTT.